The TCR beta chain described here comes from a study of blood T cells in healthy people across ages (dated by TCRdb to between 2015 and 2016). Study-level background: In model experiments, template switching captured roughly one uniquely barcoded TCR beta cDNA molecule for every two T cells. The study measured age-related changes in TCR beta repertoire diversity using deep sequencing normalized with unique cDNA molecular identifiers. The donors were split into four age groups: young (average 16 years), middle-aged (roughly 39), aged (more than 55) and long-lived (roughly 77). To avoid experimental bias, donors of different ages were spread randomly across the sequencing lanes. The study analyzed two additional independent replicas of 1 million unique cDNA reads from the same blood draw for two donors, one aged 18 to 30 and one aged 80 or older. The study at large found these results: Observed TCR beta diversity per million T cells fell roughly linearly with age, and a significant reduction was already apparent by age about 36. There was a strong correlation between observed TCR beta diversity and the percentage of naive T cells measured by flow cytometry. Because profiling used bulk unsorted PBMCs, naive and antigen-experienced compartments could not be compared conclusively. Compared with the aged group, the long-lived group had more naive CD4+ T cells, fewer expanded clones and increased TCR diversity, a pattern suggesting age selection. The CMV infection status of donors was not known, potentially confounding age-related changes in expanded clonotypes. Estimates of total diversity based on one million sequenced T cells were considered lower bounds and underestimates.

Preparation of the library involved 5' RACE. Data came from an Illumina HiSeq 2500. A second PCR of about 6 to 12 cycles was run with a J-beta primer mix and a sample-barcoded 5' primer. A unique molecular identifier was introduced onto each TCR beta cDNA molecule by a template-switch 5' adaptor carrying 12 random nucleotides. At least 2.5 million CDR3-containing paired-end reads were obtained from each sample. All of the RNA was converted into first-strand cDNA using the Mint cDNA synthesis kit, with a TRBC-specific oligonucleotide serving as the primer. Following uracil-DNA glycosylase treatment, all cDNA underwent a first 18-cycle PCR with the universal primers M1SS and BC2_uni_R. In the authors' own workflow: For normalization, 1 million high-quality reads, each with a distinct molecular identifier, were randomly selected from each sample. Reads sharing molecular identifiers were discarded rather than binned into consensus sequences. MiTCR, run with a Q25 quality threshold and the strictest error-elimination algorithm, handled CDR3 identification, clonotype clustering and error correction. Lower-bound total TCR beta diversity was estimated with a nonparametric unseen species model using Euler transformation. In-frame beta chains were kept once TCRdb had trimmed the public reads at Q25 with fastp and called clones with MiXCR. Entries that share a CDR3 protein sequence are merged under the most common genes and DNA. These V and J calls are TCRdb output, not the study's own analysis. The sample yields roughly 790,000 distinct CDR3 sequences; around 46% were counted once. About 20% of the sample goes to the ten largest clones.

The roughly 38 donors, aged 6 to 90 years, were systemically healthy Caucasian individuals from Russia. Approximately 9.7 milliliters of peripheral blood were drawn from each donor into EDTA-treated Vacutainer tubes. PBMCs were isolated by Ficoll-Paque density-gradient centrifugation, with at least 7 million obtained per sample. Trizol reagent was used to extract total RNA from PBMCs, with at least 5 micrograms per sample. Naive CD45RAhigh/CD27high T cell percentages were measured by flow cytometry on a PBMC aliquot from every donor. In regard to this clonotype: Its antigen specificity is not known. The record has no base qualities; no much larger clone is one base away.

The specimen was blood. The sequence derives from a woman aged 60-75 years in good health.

The CDR3 amino acid sequence is: CASSFGKEDEQFF. The DNA reads as follows: TGTGCCAGCAGCTTTGGCAAGGAGGATGAGCAGTTCTTC. The rearranged segments are TRBV7-3 and TRBJ2-1, and the D gene may be TRBD2, 5 bases matching. V is reduced by 3 bases and J by 8 bases, leaving a spacing of 11 bases between them. Looking up the germline V gene yields CDR1 SGHTA and CDR2 FQGTGA. Inclusive of the bounding cysteine and phenylalanine, the CDR3 is 13 residues long. Only the CDR3 DNA is retained, 39 bases long and in frame from the first base.